The 5 T cell receptor beta chains below were found in one sample sequenced in a study of blood T cells in healthy people across ages. PCR was performed a second time for 7 to 11 cycles using a sample-barcoded 5' primer and a J-beta primer mix. Via MiXCR, TCRdb re-called the 5' RACE reads, giving one row per CDR3 protein. This table holds 600,000 or so distinct CDR3 sequences, about 30% found once. Sequenced input: blood. Receptors were obtained from a woman older than 75 in good health.

Only a few counts were recorded for this clonotype. This rearrangement joins TRBV5-1 to TRBJ2-1; D unresolved. Trimming pared 0 bases from V and 12 bases from J, leaving 10 bases between. Germline CDR1 reads SGHRS; CDR2 reads YFSETQ. This CDR3 spans 12 amino acids. CDR3 nucleotide sequence: TGCGCCAGCAGCTTGGGATATGATCCGCAGTTCTTC. Its translation: CASSLGYDPQFF.

The J gene is TRBJ2-5, the V gene TRBV6-5; 8 positions agree with TRBD1. Germline V lookup: CDR1 MNHEY, CDR2 SVGAGI. With V trimmed by 6 bases and J by 2 bases, 5 bases remained unmatched. This CDR3 contains 14 residues. In DNA, the CDR3 is TGTGCCAGCAGCCCAGGGGGCCCGCAAGAGACCCAGTACTTC. Protein: CASSPGGPQETQYF.

The table lists this clonotype with a few counts. The chain has TRBV6-2 or TRBV6-3 and TRBJ2-7; D perhaps matches TRBD2 (7 bases). The CDR3 contains 15 residues. Germline-derived CDR1 and CDR2 are MNHEY and SVGEGT. V gave up 6 bases and J gave up 0 bases, with 15 bases separating them. CDR3 region: CASSWGGASSYEQYF. The CDR3 nucleotides read TGTGCCAGCAGCTGGGGGGGGGCGAGCTCCTACGAGCAGTACTTC.

This clonotype was seen a few times. V and J are TRBV2 and TRBJ1-1; 8 bases fit TRBD1. The V segment lost 7 bases and the J segment 2 bases; nucleotides outside the gene matches: 9. This CDR3 contains 15 residues. Per germline, CDR1 SNHLY and CDR2 FYNNEI. The chain's CDR3 is CASKGAGGPNTEAFF. CDR3 DNA sequence: TGTGCCAGCAAGGGCGCAGGGGGCCCAAACACTGAAGCTTTCTTT.

The chain recombines TRBV4-1 with TRBJ2-1; D is unresolved. The ends were cut back, 6 bases at V and 10 bases at J, with 13 bases in the middle. This CDR3 spans 12 amino acids. Per germline, CDR1 MGHRA and CDR2 YSYEKL. CDR3 nucleotides: TGCGCCAGCAGAGGCTGGGATCCGGAGCAGTTCTTC. This encodes CASRGWDPEQFF.